Presented here are 31 T cell receptor beta chains from one specimen sequenced in a study of T cell changes during pregnancy in multiple sclerosis (dated by TCRdb to the late 2010s). Library preparation used the immunoSEQ multiplex PCR assay. TCRdb limited this immuneACCESS table to in-frame rearrangements with V and J called. A share of clones is missing; checked studies link under half to unresolved V genes, and the rest is unexplained. Across this sample there are about 30,000 clones, with 85% to 95% seen only once. The top ten clonotypes cover around 0.43% of the sample. This material consisted of CD4+ T cells from peripheral blood mononuclear cells, taken after pregnancy. The source of these receptors is a female donor with multiple sclerosis, enrolled in a pregnancy study.

The rearrangement links TRBV5-1 to TRBJ1-2; D remains ambiguous. Trimming took off 4 bases at V and 0 bases at J, with 13 bases between the two ends. The germline V gene encodes CDR1 SGHRS and CDR2 YFSETQ. This CDR3 spans 15 amino acids. The CDR3 bases are TGCGCCAGCAGCCTGGGAGACAAAACTAACTATGGCTACACCTTC. As protein: CASSLGDKTNYGYTF.

The gene calls are TRBV4-2 and TRBJ1-2, with D possibly TRBD1 on 6 matching bases. Trimming took off 1 base at V and 7 bases at J, with 13 bases between the two ends. Germline CDR1 is LGHNA and CDR2 is YNFKEQ. The CDR3 has 14 residues. CDR3: CASSQAGGGGGYTF. The DNA for the CDR3 is TGTGCCAGCAGCCAAGCGGGGGGCGGGGGTGGCTACACCTTC.

The chain joins TRBV9 to TRBJ2-2; 12 bases agree with TRBD2. CDR3 length equals 17 residues. Germline lookup yields CDR1 SGDLS and CDR2 YYNGEE. V was pared by 3 bases and J by 7 bases, with 10 bases of the junction left unmatched. The chain's CDR3 is CASSATSGRLQFGELFF. Written as DNA, the CDR3 is TGTGCCAGCAGCGCAACTAGCGGGAGGCTCCAATTCGGGGAGCTGTTTTTT. Drawing the rest from reference TRBV9 and TRBJ2-2, the complete variable domain is DSGVTQTPKHLITATGQRVTLRCSPRSGDLSVYWYQQSLDQGLQFLIQYYNGEERAKGNILERFSAQQFPDLHSELNLSSLELGDSALYFCASSATSGRLQFGELFFGEGSRLTVL.

The genes are TRBV27 and TRBJ2-7; D unresolved. Germline values: CDR1 MNHEY, CDR2 SMNVEV (reference sequence). The CDR3 is made up of 14 amino acids. Trimming shortened V by 3 bases and J by 1 base, and 10 bases separated the two germline ends. In nucleotides, the CDR3 is TGTGCCAGCAGTTTTAGCTTTGGGTCCTACGAGCAGTACTTC. Protein sequence: CASSFSFGSYEQYF.

This clone was seen just once. The V and J genes are TRBV5-1 and TRBJ2-5; the D gene is possibly TRBD2 (6 bases). The CDR3 runs to 14 residues. V was trimmed by 0 bases and J by 1 base, leaving 7 bases between them. CDR1 is SGHRS, CDR2 YFSETQ, per germline. The CDR3 region has the DNA TGCGCCAGCAGCTTGGGGAGGGTCCAAGAGACCCAGTACTTC. It is translated as CASSLGRVQETQYF.

The chain joins TRBV30 to TRBJ1-5; D is unresolved. The ends were cut back, 2 bases at V and 0 bases at J, with 5 bases in the middle. There are 13 residues in the CDR3. The V gene's germline CDR1 is GTSNPN and CDR2 SVGIG (reference sequence). The CDR3 sequence is CAWSRGSNQPQHF. Written as DNA, the CDR3 is TGTGCCTGGAGTCGGGGTAGCAATCAGCCCCAGCATTTT.

V and J are TRBV2 and TRBJ2-3; TRBD1 matches at 9 bases. The germline V gene encodes CDR1 SNHLY and CDR2 FYNNEI. This CDR3 comprises 16 residues. The J segment lost 5 bases and the V segment lost 6 bases, leaving 12 bases of the junction unmatched. CDR3 region: CASSELPGQGRDTQYF. The CDR3 nucleotides are TGTGCCAGCAGCGAGCTTCCTGGACAGGGGAGAGATACGCAGTATTTT.

Concerning this clone itself: Other nucleotide sequences from this sample produce the same CDR3. The V gene is TRBV20-1, the J gene TRBJ2-5, with D possibly being TRBD2 (5 bases). V shed 5 bases and J shed 5 bases, with 6 bases lying between them. The CDR3 consists of 10 residues. In germline, CDR1 is DFQATT, CDR2 SNEGSKA (reference sequence). CDR3 sequence: CSARRETQYF. The CDR3 region has the DNA TGCAGTGCTCGGAGGGAGACCCAGTACTTC.

J is TRBJ1-4 and V is TRBV7-2; possibly TRBD1 for D (6 bases). Germline CDR1 reads SGHTA; CDR2 reads FQGNSA. This CDR3 region has 15 residues. Trimming removed 6 bases from V and 7 bases from J, with 18 bases in between. DNA of the CDR3: TGTGCCAGCAGTCCGAGGGGGGGGACTGGTGAAAAACTGTTTTTT. Its protein product is CASSPRGGTGEKLFF. Complete variable domain (other parts from reference TRBV7-2 and TRBJ1-4): GAGVSQSPSNKVTEKGKDVELRCDPISGHTALYWYRQSLGQGLEFLIYFQGNSAPDKSGLPSDRFSAERTGGSVSTLTIQRTQQEDSAVYLCASSPRGGTGEKLFFGSGTQLSVL.

The rearrangement links TRBV7-8 to TRBJ1-1, with a possible D match to TRBD1 (6 bases). The CDR3 contains 15 residues. The germline gives CDR1 SGHVS, CDR2 FQNEAQ. V was trimmed by 4 bases and J by 4 bases, leaving 16 bases between them. The chain's CDR3 is CASSSSYTGITEAFF. For the CDR3, the DNA is TGTGCCAGCAGCTCCAGCTACACAGGGATCACTGAAGCTTTCTTT.

The chain combines TRBV7-8 with TRBJ1-5; TRBD1 aligns across 10 bases. The CDR3 is 17 residues long. Germline trimming cut 5 bases from V and 0 bases from J; bases unmatched to any gene: 7. The germline V gene has CDR1 SGHVS and CDR2 FQNEAQ. The CDR3 coding sequence is TGTGCCAGCAGCCCAGGGGGACAGGGGAATAGCAATCAGCCCCAGCATTTT. Protein sequence: CASSPGGQGNSNQPQHF.

The chain joins TRBV7-9 to TRBJ2-7, with D uncertain. V was shortened by 4 bases and J by 4 bases, with 5 bases between the two germline ends. Germline CDR1 is SEHNR and CDR2 is FQNEAQ (reference sequence). The CDR3 consists of 11 residues. The CDR3 region is CASSSHYEQYF. CDR3 in DNA: TGTGCCAGCAGCTCCCATTACGAGCAGTACTTC.

The V gene is TRBV19, the J gene TRBJ1-1; the match to TRBD1 covers 8 bases. Germline lookup yields CDR1 LNHDA and CDR2 SQIVND (reference sequence). This CDR3 region has 15 residues. After removal of 7 bases from V and 6 bases from J, the junction contained 13 bases not matched to a gene. CDR3 coding DNA: TGTGCCAGTACCGCCCCGGACAGGGACTTCGCTGAAGCTTTCTTT. Protein sequence: CASTAPDRDFAEAFF.

The rearrangement uses TRBV30 and TRBJ2-2, with a possible D match to TRBD1 (5 bases). The germline gives CDR1 GTSNPN, CDR2 SVGIG (reference sequence). CDR3 length equals 15 residues. Between the trimmed V and J ends, which lost 0 bases and 5 bases, there was a span of 13 bases. CDR3 loop: CAWSVRVLGTGELFF. CDR3 bases: TGTGCCTGGAGTGTCAGGGTTCTGGGGACCGGGGAGCTGTTTTTT.

The rearrangement joins TRBV2 to TRBJ1-6; possible D gene TRBD1, 6 bases. CDR1 is SNHLY and CDR2 is FYNNEI in the germline V gene. Trimming took off 7 bases at V and 9 bases at J, with 19 bases between the two ends. The CDR3 sequence is 15 residues long. The CDR3 protein is CASKEEAGASSPLHF. CDR3 nucleotide sequence: TGTGCCAGCAAAGAGGAGGCAGGGGCCAGTTCACCCCTCCACTTT.

The chain combines TRBV5-6 with TRBJ1-3; 10 bases are a match to TRBD1. V trimming: 4 bases; J trimming: 6 bases; junction bases outside the gene matches: 10. CDR3 length: 16 amino acids. Germline V CDR1 and CDR2: SGHDT, YYEEEE. CDR3 loop: CASSRTPGQGLNTIYF. The CDR3 DNA is TGTGCCAGCAGCCGTACCCCGGGACAGGGGCTAAACACCATATATTTT. Filled out from reference TRBV5-6 and TRBJ1-3, the complete variable domain reads DAGVTQSPTHLIKTRGQQVTLRCSPKSGHDTVSWYQQALGQGPQFIFQYYEEEERQRGNFPDRFSGHQFPNYSSELNVNALLLGDSALYLCASSRTPGQGLNTIYFGEGSWLTVV.

DNA for the CDR3: TGTGCCAGTAGTATATTCAGGGGAAGGGCCTACGAGCAGTACTTC. Translating it yields CASSIFRGRAYEQYF. The chain joins TRBV19 to TRBJ2-5; weak D call: TRBD1 (6 bases). The J call may be in error: the DNA end matches TRBJ2-7 better. The CDR3 is 15 amino acids. Germline loops: CDR1 LNHDA, CDR2 SQIVND (reference sequence).

The chain carries TRBV13 and TRBJ2-2; the match to TRBD1 covers 9 bases. Trimming cost V 2 bases and J 9 bases; bases outside gene matches: 13. Looked up from germline, CDR1 is PRHDT and CDR2 is FYEKMQ (reference sequence). This CDR3 comprises 17 residues. The CDR3 protein is CASSLRGLRQGGRELFF. Written as DNA, the CDR3 is TGTGCCAGCAGCTTACGGGGACTTCGACAGGGGGGAAGGGAGCTGTTTTTT. The entire variable domain, with the rest obtained from reference TRBV13 and TRBJ2-2, is as follows: AAGVIQSPRHLIKEKRETATLKCYPIPRHDTVYWYQQGPGQDPQFLISFYEKMQSDKGSIPDRFSAQQFSDYHSELNMSSLELGDSALYFCASSLRGLRQGGRELFFGEGSRLTVL.

The chain recombines TRBV5-4 with TRBJ2-5; 10 positions match TRBD2. The CDR3 covers 15 residues. With 0 bases clipped from V and 6 bases from J, the junction kept 5 bases outside the gene matches. Germline V CDR1 and CDR2: SGHNT, YYREEE (reference sequence). For the CDR3, the DNA is TGTGCCAGCAGCTTGGTCCTAGCGGGAGAAAAGACCCAGTACTTC. Residues: CASSLVLAGEKTQYF.

This clone was picked up one time. V gene TRBV19 combines with J gene TRBJ1-1; D is possibly TRBD1 (6 bases). Germline CDR1 and CDR2: LNHDA and SQIVND (reference sequence). CDR3 size: 16 residues. Trimming pared 5 bases from V and 1 base from J, leaving 17 bases between. CDR3 region: CASSSQYRAQNTEAFF. The DNA of the CDR3 is TGTGCCAGTAGTTCGCAATACAGGGCCCAGAACACTGAAGCTTTCTTT.

The chain links TRBV6-5 to TRBJ1-2; no clear D. V was pared by 7 bases and J by 4 bases, with 13 bases between. The CDR3 covers 13 residues. Germline V CDR1 and CDR2: MNHEY, SVGAGI. This CDR3 is CASTPEYTYGYTF. The DNA of the CDR3 is TGTGCCAGCACCCCGGAGTACACCTATGGCTACACCTTC.

V usage is TRBV7-3 and J usage is TRBJ2-7; D perhaps matches TRBD1 (7 bases). This CDR3 contains 14 residues. V lost 2 bases and J lost 5, with 13 bases in between. Germline values: CDR1 SGHTA, CDR2 FQGTGA. CDR3 sequence reads: CASSLQGGSDEQYF. CDR3 DNA: TGTGCCAGCAGCTTACAGGGGGGATCTGACGAGCAGTACTTC. The full variable domain, rest sourced from reference TRBV7-3 and TRBJ2-7, is GAGVSQTPSNKVTEKGKYVELRCDPISGHTALYWYRQSLGQGPEFLIYFQGTGAADDSGLPNDRFFAVRPEGSVSTLKIQRTERGDSAVYLCASSLQGGSDEQYFGPGTRLTVT.

The genes are TRBV15 and TRBJ2-6, with unresolved D. The ends were cut back, 1 base at V and 4 bases at J, with 14 bases in the middle. The germline V gene has CDR1 LNHNV and CDR2 YYDKDF (reference sequence). This CDR3 has 17 residues. The CDR3 region is CATSRGASPSGANVLTF. For the CDR3, the DNA is TGTGCCACCAGCAGAGGGGCCTCCCCCTCCGGGGCCAACGTCCTGACTTTC. Full variable domain (remainder filled in from reference TRBV15 and TRBJ2-6): DAMVIQNPRYQVTQFGKPVTLSCSQTLNHNVMYWYQQKSSQAPKLLFHYYDKDFNNEADTPDNFQSRRPNTSFCFLDIRSPGLGDTAMYLCATSRGASPSGANVLTFGAGSRLTVL.

The CDR3 nucleotides are TGTGCCAGCAGCTTAGTGGCTAGCGGGGGGAACACCGGGGAGCTGTTTTTT. Its protein is CASSLVASGGNTGELFF. The V and J genes are TRBV7-2 and TRBJ2-2, with 10 bases that match TRBD2. CDR3 length equals 17 residues. Unmatched junction bases numbered 3, after V lost 1 base and J lost 1 base. Germline loops: CDR1 SGHTA, CDR2 FQGNSA.

The chain uses TRBV7-2 and TRBJ2-5, with 10 bases matching TRBD2. The CDR3 consists of 13 residues. Trimming cost V 6 bases and J 3 bases; bases outside gene matches: 1. Germline CDR1 reads SGHTA; CDR2 reads FQGNSA. For the CDR3, the DNA is TGTGCCAGCAGTGGACTAGCGGAAGAGACCCAGTACTTC. It yields the protein CASSGLAEETQYF.

The genes are TRBV30 and TRBJ2-2; D perhaps matches TRBD1 (5 bases). This CDR3 contains 13 residues. Per the germline V gene, CDR1 is GTSNPN and CDR2 is SVGIG (reference sequence). Trimming pared 3 bases from V and 3 bases from J, leaving 8 bases between. CDR3 loop: CAWREQDTGELFF. The CDR3 DNA follows: TGTGCCTGGAGGGAACAGGACACCGGGGAGCTGTTTTTT.

The J gene is TRBJ1-1, the V gene TRBV27, with a possible D match to TRBD1 (6 bases). The V gene's germline CDR1 is MNHEY and CDR2 SMNVEV (reference sequence). The CDR3 runs 15 residues. Trimming removed 3 bases at V and 3 bases at J, with 14 bases between. CDR3 DNA sequence: TGTGCCAGCAGTTTCAACACACAGGGTGACACTGAAGCTTTCTTT. Protein product: CASSFNTQGDTEAFF.

The CDR3 spells CASSTRQGAWFRGQPQHF. Here the CDR3 DNA reads TGTGCCAGCAGTACCCGACAGGGGGCCTGGTTTCGCGGTCAGCCCCAGCATTTT. The chain joins TRBV27 to TRBJ1-5, with 10 bases fitting TRBD1. Germline V lookup: CDR1 MNHEY, CDR2 SMNVEV (reference sequence). CDR3 size: 18 residues. V gave up 5 bases and J gave up 6 bases; unmatched junction bases: 16.

CDR3 protein: CASTQGGQTGYGKLFF. Written as DNA, the CDR3 is TGTGCCAGCACCCAGGGGGGACAGACCGGCTATGGAAAACTGTTTTTT. This chain connects TRBV7-8 to TRBJ1-4; 7 positions match TRBD1. J lost 10 bases, V lost 7 bases, and 18 bases had no gene match. The germline CDR1 and CDR2 sequences are SGHVS and FQNEAQ. This CDR3 spans 16 amino acids.

V and J are TRBV5-4 and TRBJ1-1, with TRBD1 matching 7 bases. Per the germline V gene, CDR1 is SGHNT and CDR2 is YYREEE (reference sequence). The CDR3 length is 14 residues. After removal of 1 base from V and 0 bases from J, the junction contained 0 bases not matched to a gene. The CDR3 DNA sequence: TGTGCCAGCAGCTTGCAGGGGGTGAACACTGAAGCTTTCTTT. It encodes CASSLQGVNTEAFF.

The chain combines TRBV12-5 with TRBJ2-1, with 8 bases aligning to TRBD2. This CDR3 is built from 16 residues. The V and J ends lost 0 bases and 3 bases, in that order; junction bases with no gene match: 4. CDR1 is LGHNT, CDR2 FRNRAP, per germline. The chain's CDR3 is CASGLVPGGSYNEQFF. The CDR3 DNA reads TGTGCTAGTGGTTTGGTACCGGGAGGGAGCTACAATGAGCAGTTCTTC.